This TCR beta chain came from a study of cytomegalovirus exposure and HLA in healthy donors. Findings and caveats of the study: What was likely a sequencing artifact was a cluster of highly shared sequence variants.

The germline V and J ends were trimmed by 3 bases and 1 base, with 24 bases remaining between them. Germline CDR1 SGHTA, CDR2 FQGNSA. The CDR3 contains 19 residues. Researchers ran the PCR with 60 Vbeta and 13 Jbeta primers. TCRdb's copy holds only in-frame clones and misses some; the assay was immunoSEQ multiplex PCR. This sample has around 130,000 clones, with over 70% found just once. With respect to this clone: Its antigen is unidentified.

This receptor was obtained from a woman in her thirties or forties in good health and CMV-seronegative. The sample consisted of PBMCs. V and J are TRBV7-2 and TRBJ1-2; D is perhaps TRBD1 (6 bases). The CDR3 DNA follows: TGTGCCAGCAGCTTCTCCGGGACACTTTTTGGGGGCCATAACTATGGCTACACCTTC. This sequence encodes CASSFSGTLFGGHNYGYTF.